One sample yielded the 12 T cell receptor beta chains listed below, sequenced in a study of blood T cell repertoires in COVID-19. Here immunoSEQ multiplex PCR was the method, and the copy in TCRdb shows in-frame clones only, minus some. This sample has about 27,000 clones, with about 80% found just once. The sample was peripheral blood. These receptors originate from a man aged 65 to 79 with acute or convalescent COVID-19.

The chain combines TRBV7-6 with TRBJ2-7; TRBD1 aligns across 8 bases. CDR1 and CDR2 from the germline V gene are SGHVS and FNYEAQ. With V trimmed by 5 bases and J by 4 bases, 4 bases remained unmatched. The CDR3 has 13 residues. The CDR3 sequence: CASSPRDRYEQYF. DNA of the CDR3: TGTGCCAGCAGCCCCCGGGACAGGTACGAGCAGTACTTC. The variable domain in full, completed from reference TRBV7-6 and TRBJ2-7, reads GAGVSQSPRYKVTKRGQDVALRCDPISGHVSLYWYRQALGQGPEFLTYFNYEAQQDKSGLPNDRFSAERPEGSISTLTIQRTEQRDSAMYRCASSPRDRYEQYFGPGTRLTVT.

The chain joins TRBV6-5 to TRBJ2-7, with 7 bases aligning to TRBD1. With 5 bases clipped from V and 3 bases from J, the junction kept 7 bases outside the gene matches. This CDR3 is built from 14 residues. Germline loops: CDR1 MNHEY, CDR2 SVGAGI. CDR3 amino acids: CASSRGQPSYEQYF. The CDR3, as DNA: TGTGCCAGCAGTCGGGGACAGCCAAGCTACGAGCAGTACTTC.

This clone is a singleton in its sample. The chain uses TRBV6-1 and TRBJ1-2; D is unresolved. In germline, CDR1 is MNHNS, CDR2 SASEGT. The germline V and J ends were trimmed by 3 bases and 2 bases, with 4 bases remaining between them. There are 12 residues in the CDR3. The CDR3 sequence: CASSERNYGYTF. For the CDR3, the DNA is TGTGCCAGCAGTGAGCGGAACTATGGCTACACCTTC.

The chain has TRBV7-2 and TRBJ2-3, with D perhaps TRBD2 (6 bases). Germline V lookup: CDR1 SGHTA, CDR2 FQGNSA. The germline V and J ends were trimmed by 4 bases and 5 bases, with 13 bases remaining between them. The CDR3 is 14 residues long. CDR3 amino acids: CASSSGGWGDTQYF. DNA for the CDR3: TGTGCCAGCAGCTCTGGGGGGTGGGGAGATACGCAGTATTTT.

The chain joins TRBV20-1 to TRBJ1-5; tentatively, D is TRBD1 (5 bases). CDR1 DFQATT and CDR2 SNEGSKA come from the germline V gene (reference sequence). The CDR3 is 10 residues long. Trimming stripped 6 bases from V and 7 bases from J, with 7 bases between. The CDR3: CSAKGQPQHF. Here the CDR3 DNA reads TGCAGTGCAAAGGGGCAGCCCCAGCATTTT.

The chain carries TRBV6-2 or TRBV6-3 and TRBJ1-1; the D is unclear. The germline V and J ends were trimmed by 6 bases and 0 bases, with 14 bases remaining between them. CDR3 size: 15 residues. Germline V gene sequence: CDR1 MNHEY, CDR2 SVGEGT. CDR3 sequence: CASSRTARMNTEAFF. Written as DNA, the CDR3 is TGTGCCAGCAGCCGTACGGCCAGGATGAACACTGAAGCTTTCTTT.

The chain couples TRBV2 to TRBJ2-2; 7 bases match TRBD2. V dropped 5 bases and J dropped 3; count of bases not matched to a gene: 12. Germline CDR1 SNHLY, CDR2 FYNNEI. The CDR3 loop spans 17 amino acids. CDR3 protein: CASSPPRAGEHTGELFF. Here the CDR3 DNA reads TGTGCCAGCAGTCCCCCCAGGGCGGGAGAGCACACCGGGGAGCTGTTTTTT.

This chain joins TRBV19 and TRBJ2-7; 8 nucleotides agree with TRBD2. The CDR3 extends over 14 amino acids. V was pared by 5 bases and J by 2 bases, with 5 bases of the junction left unmatched. Germline lookup yields CDR1 LNHDA and CDR2 SQIVND (reference sequence). The CDR3 sequence is CASSPGGEAYEQYF. CDR3 in DNA: TGTGCCAGTAGTCCGGGGGGGGAAGCCTACGAGCAGTACTTC.

The gene calls are TRBV6-5 and TRBJ2-4, with a tentative D call TRBD1 (8 bases). Trimming shortened V by 2 bases and J by 7 bases, and 18 bases separated the two germline ends. This CDR3 has 16 amino acids. Germline V CDR1 and CDR2: MNHEY, SVGAGI. This chain's CDR3 is CASSYGFIQGGNIQYF. Written as DNA, the CDR3 is TGTGCCAGCAGTTACGGATTCATACAGGGGGGGAACATTCAGTACTTC.

The chain combines TRBV7-8 with TRBJ1-5, with D perhaps matching TRBD1 (6 bases). CDR1 and CDR2 from the germline V gene are SGHVS and FQNEAQ. The CDR3 consists of 16 residues. Trimming cost V 4 bases and J 1 base, with 14 bases left between them. The CDR3 is CASSSQGQGSNQPQHF. DNA of the CDR3: TGTGCCAGCAGCTCCCAGGGGCAGGGCAGCAATCAGCCCCAGCATTTT.

This chain links TRBV7-9 with TRBJ1-5; D is ambiguous. The CDR3 extends over 12 amino acids. The V gene lost 1 base and the J gene lost 6 bases, with 4 bases spanning the gap. CDR1 is SEHNR, CDR2 FQNEAQ, per germline (reference sequence). The CDR3 protein is CASSLEPQPQHF. For the CDR3, the DNA is TGTGCCAGCAGCTTAGAGCCTCAGCCCCAGCATTTT.

This sequence joins TRBV9 and TRBJ1-2; D is unresolved. The CDR3 runs 12 residues. Germline loops: CDR1 SGDLS, CDR2 YYNGEE. Trimming stripped 7 bases from V and 3 bases from J, with 10 bases between. CDR3 DNA: TGTGCCAGCGCAAGAGGCGACTATGGCTACACCTTC. Its protein product is CASARGDYGYTF.